This T cell receptor (beta chain) was identified during a study of blood T cell repertoires in COVID-19. Whole-study context: COVID-19 samples collected from the United States, Italy and Spain covered acute and convalescent phases. In each case, the material was cDNA or gDNA derived from T cells, B-cell-depleted T cells, or PBMCs.

The method was immunoSEQ multiplex PCR; TCRdb's version includes in-frame clones alone and lacks a portion of them. The sample has fewer than 200,000 clones, roughly 80% seen once. V was pared by 1 base and J by 10 bases, with 11 bases of the junction left unmatched. The CDR3 length is 15 residues. The germline CDR1 and CDR2 sequences are SGHNT and YYREEE (reference sequence). The sequenced material came from peripheral blood. V and J are TRBV5-4 and TRBJ2-1, with 7 nucleotides matching TRBD2. The sequence came from a woman aged 80 or older with COVID-19, enrolled during active disease. The CDR3 nucleotides read TGTGCCAGCAGCTTGTCGGTGGCGGGAGTAGGGGAGCAGTTCTTC. Amino acid sequence: CASSLSVAGVGEQFF.